Listed here are 24 T cell receptor beta chains from one sample, sequenced in a study of control samples from healthy donors and cancer patients. Data came from immunoSEQ multiplex PCR; TCRdb stores just in-frame clones and leaves some out. The repertoire holds 150,000 or so clones, with 93% as singletons. The source material was blood. These receptors were taken from a young man in good health.

CDR3 sequence reads: CASSAGRQPFYEQYF. The DNA for the CDR3 is TGTGCCAGCTCAGCTGGTAGACAGCCGTTCTACGAGCAGTACTTC. J is TRBJ2-7 and V is TRBV18, with a tentative D call TRBD1 (5 bases). With 5 bases removed from V and 3 bases from J, the gap between germline ends came to 17 bases. The V gene's germline CDR1 is KGHSH and CDR2 LQKENI. This CDR3 has 15 residues.

The genes are TRBV5-1 and TRBJ2-3; D gene unclear. V was shortened by 0 bases and J by 5 bases, with 4 bases between the two germline ends. Germline assignment: CDR1 SGHRS and CDR2 YFSETQ. This CDR3 is 12 amino acids long. The DNA for the CDR3 is TGCGCCAGCAGCTTGGCCGGAGATACGCAGTATTTT. Its protein product is CASSLAGDTQYF.

The CDR3: CASSQEGNSNEQFF. CDR3 DNA: TGTGCCAGCAGCCAAGAAGGGAACTCGAATGAGCAGTTCTTC. This chain connects TRBV14 to TRBJ2-1; D is undetermined. CDR3 length: 14 amino acids. Germline CDR1 reads SGHDN; CDR2 reads FVKESK. With 0 bases removed from V and 7 bases from J, the gap between germline ends came to 10 bases.

This clone was counted once. This chain links TRBV3-1 (or the pseudogene TRBV3-2) with TRBJ1-2, with a weak D call TRBD1 (5 bases). Trimming removed 1 base from V and 2 bases from J, with 8 bases in between. CDR1 and CDR2 (germline): LGHDT, YNNKEL (reference sequence). The CDR3 covers 14 residues. CDR3 sequence: CASSQVTGNYGYTF. In DNA, the CDR3 is TGTGCCAGCAGCCAAGTTACAGGAAACTATGGCTACACCTTC.

Notes on this clone: Other DNA sequences from this sample encode an identical CDR3 as well. The chain carries TRBV19 and TRBJ1-6, with 7 nucleotides matching TRBD1. The germline V gene has CDR1 LNHDA and CDR2 SQIVND (reference sequence). This CDR3 comprises 15 residues. V shed 6 bases, J shed 5 bases, and the junction held 7 bases outside the gene matches. CDR3 sequence reads: CASSDRDSDNSPLHF. The CDR3, as DNA: TGTGCCAGTAGCGACCGGGACAGTGATAATTCACCCCTCCACTTT.

The chain recombines TRBV27 with TRBJ1-5; possible D gene TRBD1, 5 bases. The CDR3 loop spans 16 amino acids. Germline V gene lookup returns CDR1 MNHEY and CDR2 SMNVEV (reference sequence). The ends were cut back, 4 bases at V and 1 base at J, with 14 bases in the middle. CDR3 amino acids: CASSSYQGYSNQPQHF. CDR3 coding DNA: TGTGCCAGCAGTTCATACCAGGGCTACAGCAATCAGCCCCAGCATTTT.

Of note for this clone: The junction differs from germline at one of its ends, possibly a read error. This chain links TRBV7-7 with TRBJ2-2, with 8 bases fitting TRBD2. Germline V gene lookup returns CDR1 SSHAT and CDR2 FNYEAQ (reference sequence). The CDR3 consists of 16 residues. The CDR3 reads CASSLVGASGTGELFF. The DNA of the CDR3 is TGTGCTAGCAGCTTAGTTGGGGCTAGCGGGACCGGGGAGCTGTTTTTT.

This chain uses TRBV19 with TRBJ1-2; D is possibly TRBD1 (6 bases). Trimming shortened V by 4 bases and J by 7 bases, and 19 bases separated the two germline ends. The CDR3 loop spans 15 amino acids. CDR1 is LNHDA and CDR2 is SQIVND in the germline V gene (reference sequence). The CDR3 DNA reads as TGTGCCAGTAGTAATCCCGAGACAGGATTTCGTGGCTACACCTTC. Translation: CASSNPETGFRGYTF.

The chain links TRBV28 to TRBJ1-2, with 11 positions matching TRBD1. Germline V gene lookup returns CDR1 MDHEN and CDR2 SYDVKM. V lost 6 bases, J lost 8 bases, and 5 bases stayed unmatched. The CDR3 extends over 13 amino acids. The CDR3 DNA reads as TGTGCCAGCAGCGAGGACAGGGGGCGAGGCTACACCTTC. Protein product: CASSEDRGRGYTF.

The chain carries TRBV5-1 and TRBJ1-1; D is perhaps TRBD1 (5 bases). Germline CDR1 and CDR2: SGHRS and YFSETQ. Deletions cut 0 bases from V and 3 bases from J, with 9 bases between. CDR3 size: 14 residues. In DNA form, the CDR3 reads TGCGCCAGCAGCTTGGAACTCAGGGACACTGAAGCTTTCTTT. Translated: CASSLELRDTEAFF.

This chain uses TRBV5-1 with TRBJ2-3; no clear D. Between the trimmed V and J ends, which lost 2 bases and 6 bases, there was a span of 7 bases. The CDR3 covers 12 residues. Germline CDR1 and CDR2: SGHRS and YFSETQ. CDR3 coding DNA: TGCGCCAGCAGCTTTGGAGCGGATACGCAGTATTTT. Encoded protein: CASSFGADTQYF.

V gene TRBV6-4 combines with J gene TRBJ2-7; the D is unclear. Germline CDR1 MRHNA, CDR2 SNTAGT. CDR3 length: 13 amino acids. V lost 4 bases and J lost 5, with 12 bases in between. CDR3 amino acids: CASSAGPLDEQYF. For the CDR3, the DNA is TGTGCCAGCAGTGCCGGGCCCCTTGACGAGCAGTACTTC.

This chain connects TRBV6-2 or TRBV6-3 to TRBJ2-2; no clear D gene. Germline CDR1 MNHEY, CDR2 SVGEGT. This CDR3 has 14 amino acids. The V end lost 2 bases, the J end lost 5 bases, and 9 bases lay between the germline ends. This CDR3 reads CASSYEVETGELFF. The CDR3 bases are TGTGCCAGCAGTTACGAGGTAGAAACCGGGGAGCTGTTTTTT.

CDR3 sequence: CASSLGDRGENTGELFF. CDR3 nucleotides: TGTGCCAGCAGCTTAGGAGACAGGGGTGAGAACACCGGGGAGCTGTTTTTT. The rearrangement joins TRBV7-6 to TRBJ2-2; 8 bases are shared with TRBD1. The V gene end was trimmed by 1 base and the J gene end by 1 base; junction bases not matched to a gene: 5. The V gene's germline CDR1 is SGHVS and CDR2 FNYEAQ. CDR3 length equals 17 residues.

The rearrangement uses TRBV19 and TRBJ2-1; TRBD1 aligns across 9 bases. Germline V gene lookup returns CDR1 LNHDA and CDR2 SQIVND (reference sequence). This CDR3 has 17 residues. Trimming at V came to 4 bases and at J to 7 bases, leaving 14 bases not matched to a gene. The DNA of the CDR3 is TGTGCCAGTAGTAAACGGCCGGGACAGGGTGTAGGGAATGAGCAGTTCTTC. As protein: CASSKRPGQGVGNEQFF.

This chain uses TRBV13 with TRBJ1-2; 7 positions agree with TRBD1. The germline V gene encodes CDR1 PRHDT and CDR2 FYEKMQ (reference sequence). This CDR3 region has 16 residues. Trimming removed 5 bases from V and 3 bases from J; junction bases left unmatched: 12. CDR3 in amino acids: CASSPRGQPFHYGYTF. CDR3 sequence (DNA): TGTGCCAGCAGCCCTCGGGGACAGCCATTCCACTATGGCTACACCTTC. Combining the CDR3 with reference TRBV13 and TRBJ1-2 gives the whole variable domain AAGVIQSPRHLIKEKRETATLKCYPIPRHDTVYWYQQGPGQDPQFLISFYEKMQSDKGSIPDRFSAQQFSDYHSELNMSSLELGDSALYFCASSPRGQPFHYGYTFGSGTRLTVV.

This chain links TRBV11-2 with TRBJ1-1, with D unclear. Trimming removed 5 bases at V and 3 bases at J, with 16 bases between. The CDR3 is 15 residues long. CDR1 is SGHAT and CDR2 is FQNNGV in the germline V gene. The CDR3 reads CASSLRQPLYTEAFF. The CDR3, as DNA: TGTGCCAGCAGCCTCCGGCAGCCCTTGTACACTGAAGCTTTCTTT.

The rearrangement joins TRBV30 to TRBJ1-3, with TRBD1 matching 7 bases. V shed 2 bases, J shed 4 bases, and the junction held 8 bases outside the gene matches. The CDR3 contains 15 residues. The germline gives CDR1 GTSNPN, CDR2 SVGIG (reference sequence). CDR3 in amino acids: CAWSRNRGSGNTIYF. Here the CDR3 DNA reads TGTGCCTGGAGTAGAAACAGGGGATCCGGAAACACCATATATTTT.

The chain couples TRBV7-9 to TRBJ1-1, with D perhaps TRBD1 (5 bases). Germline V lookup: CDR1 SEHNR, CDR2 FQNEAQ (reference sequence). The V end was cut by 5 bases, the J end by 0 bases, with 13 bases between. The CDR3 covers 15 residues. DNA for the CDR3: TGTGCCAGCAGCGGCATTGACAGACTGAACACTGAAGCTTTCTTT. Protein: CASSGIDRLNTEAFF.

J is TRBJ2-1 and V is TRBV7-8; D unresolved. This CDR3 contains 14 residues. With 5 bases removed from V and 8 bases from J, the gap between germline ends came to 16 bases. Per germline, CDR1 SGHVS and CDR2 FQNEAQ. As DNA, the CDR3 is TGTGCCAGCAGCACCCCCGACGTTCGATATGAGCAGTTCTTC. Protein: CASSTPDVRYEQFF. The complete variable domain, with remaining parts taken from reference TRBV7-8 and TRBJ2-1, reads GAGVSQSPRYKVAKRGQDVALRCDPISGHVSLFWYQQALGQGPEFLTYFQNEAQLDKSGLPSDRFFAERPEGSVSTLKIQRTQQEDSAVYLCASSTPDVRYEQFFGPGTRLTVL.

The gene calls are TRBV7-9 and TRBJ1-4; no clear D gene. The CDR3 has 15 residues. From germline, CDR1 is SEHNR and CDR2 FQNEAQ (reference sequence). Trimming removed 4 bases from V and 0 bases from J, with 9 bases in between. The CDR3, as DNA: TGTGCCAGCAGCTCCACACCGCCAACTAATGAAAAACTGTTTTTT. It encodes CASSSTPPTNEKLFF.

This chain uses TRBV7-2 with TRBJ2-3, with D unclear. This CDR3 contains 12 residues. V was cut by 6 bases and J by 3 bases, with 7 bases left in between. Germline values: CDR1 SGHTA, CDR2 FQGNSA. This CDR3 reads CASRMTTDTQYF. The CDR3, as DNA: TGTGCCAGCAGAATGACTACAGATACGCAGTATTTT. The whole variable domain, remainder taken from reference TRBV7-2 and TRBJ2-3, is GAGVSQSPSNKVTEKGKDVELRCDPISGHTALYWYRQSLGQGLEFLIYFQGNSAPDKSGLPSDRFSAERTGGSVSTLTIQRTQQEDSAVYLCASRMTTDTQYFGPGTRLTVL.

This clone was counted a single time. The chain is built from TRBV5-4 and TRBJ2-7, with D possibly matching TRBD2 (5 bases). This CDR3 contains 16 residues. V lost 2 bases and J lost 5, with 20 bases in between. CDR1 SGHNT and CDR2 YYREEE come from the germline V gene (reference sequence). The CDR3 spells CASSFLQRASKDEQYF. DNA for the CDR3: TGTGCCAGCAGCTTCCTCCAGAGGGCCTCTAAGGACGAGCAGTACTTC.

In nucleotides, the CDR3 is TGTGCCACCTCGATATTTCATACGCAGTATTTT. Its translation: CATSIFHTQYF. The chain couples TRBV28 to TRBJ2-3; D not resolved. The CDR3 consists of 11 residues. V gave up 10 bases and J gave up 7 bases, with 12 bases separating them. Germline CDR1 reads MDHEN; CDR2 reads SYDVKM.